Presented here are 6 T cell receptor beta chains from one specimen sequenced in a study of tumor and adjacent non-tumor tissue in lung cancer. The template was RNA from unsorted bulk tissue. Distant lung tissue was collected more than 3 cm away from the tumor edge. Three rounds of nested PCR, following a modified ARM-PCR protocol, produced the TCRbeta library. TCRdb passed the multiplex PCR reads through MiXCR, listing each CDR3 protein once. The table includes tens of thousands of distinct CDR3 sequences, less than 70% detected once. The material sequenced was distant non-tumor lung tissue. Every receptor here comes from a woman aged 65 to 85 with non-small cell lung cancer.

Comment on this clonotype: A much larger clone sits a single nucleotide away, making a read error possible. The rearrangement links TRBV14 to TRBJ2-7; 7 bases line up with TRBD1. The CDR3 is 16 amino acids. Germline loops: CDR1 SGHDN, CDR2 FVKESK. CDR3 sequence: CGSSHPRTGKTYEQYF. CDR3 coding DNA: TGTGGCAGCAGCCATCCTCGGACAGGTAAAACCTACGAGCAGTACTTC.

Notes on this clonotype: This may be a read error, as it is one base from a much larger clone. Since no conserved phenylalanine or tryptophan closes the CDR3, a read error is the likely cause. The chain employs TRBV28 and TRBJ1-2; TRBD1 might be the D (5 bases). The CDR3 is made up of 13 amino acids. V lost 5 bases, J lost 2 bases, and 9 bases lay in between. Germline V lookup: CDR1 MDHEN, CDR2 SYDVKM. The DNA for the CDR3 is TGTGCCAGCAGTAAGGGGTTCAACTATGGCTACACCTCC. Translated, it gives CASSKGFNYGYTS.

CDR3 region: CASRIQGRENIQYF. The DNA for the CDR3 is TGTGCCAGCAGGATACAGGGTAGGGAAAACATTCAGTACTTC. The chain carries TRBV2 and TRBJ2-4; a weak D match, TRBD1 (6 bases). Germline loops: CDR1 SNHLY, CDR2 FYNNEI. The CDR3 is 14 amino acids. V dropped 6 bases and J dropped 5 bases, with 14 bases sitting between them.

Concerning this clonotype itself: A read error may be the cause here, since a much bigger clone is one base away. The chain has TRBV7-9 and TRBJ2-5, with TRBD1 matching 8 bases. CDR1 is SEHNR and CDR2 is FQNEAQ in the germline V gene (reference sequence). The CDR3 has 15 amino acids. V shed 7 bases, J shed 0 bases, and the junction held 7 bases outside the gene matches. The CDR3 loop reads CASTNRGSYQETQYF. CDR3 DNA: TGTGCCAGCACCAACAGGGGGTCGTACCAAGAGACCCAGTACTTC.

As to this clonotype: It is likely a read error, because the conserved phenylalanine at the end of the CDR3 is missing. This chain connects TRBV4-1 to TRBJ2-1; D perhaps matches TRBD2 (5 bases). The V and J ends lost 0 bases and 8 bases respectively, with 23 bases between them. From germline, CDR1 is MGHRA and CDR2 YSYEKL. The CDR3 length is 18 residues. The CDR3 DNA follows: TGCGCCAGCAGCCAAGATCTAGAGCTAGCAGTGACTCACGATGAGCAGTTCATC. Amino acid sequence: CASSQDLELAVTHDEQFI.

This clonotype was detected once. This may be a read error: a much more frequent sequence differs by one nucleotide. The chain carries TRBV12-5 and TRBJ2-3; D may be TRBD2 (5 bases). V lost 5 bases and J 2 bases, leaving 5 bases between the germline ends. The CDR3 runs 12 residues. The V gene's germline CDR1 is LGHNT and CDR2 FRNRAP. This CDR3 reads CASGRDTDTQYF. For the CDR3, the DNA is TGTGCTAGTGGTCGGGACACAGATACGCAGTATTTT.